The 27 T cell receptor beta chains below were found in one sample sequenced in a study of Tregs in tolerant kidney transplant recipients. Sequencing was performed with immunoSEQ multiplex PCR; in TCRdb, only in-frame clones are kept and a portion is missing. The sample has tens of thousands of clones, around 87% seen once; the top ten hold roughly 4%. Recipients received nonmyeloablative bone marrow transplants from related graft donors, with transient mixed chimerism. Sequencing used CD4+ T cells from blood (PBMCs), obtained 6 months after the transplant. The receptors were gathered from a human patient who received a combined kidney and bone marrow transplant. Among the T cells, some may be from the graft donor.

The rearrangement links TRBV6-5 to TRBJ1-5; D remains ambiguous. Trimming shortened V by 5 bases and J by 4 bases, and 9 bases separated the two germline ends. CDR1 and CDR2 from the germline V gene are MNHEY and SVGAGI. The CDR3 totals 13 residues. CDR3 sequence reads: CASSRSRNQPQHF. The DNA of the CDR3 is TGTGCCAGCAGTAGGAGCAGAAATCAGCCCCAGCATTTT.

The count of this clone is one. This chain connects TRBV29-1 to TRBJ2-7; TRBD1 aligns across 8 bases. J was trimmed by 3 bases and V by 6 bases; bases with no gene match: 7. From germline, CDR1 is SQVTM and CDR2 ANQGSEA. The CDR3 extends over 13 amino acids. For the CDR3, the DNA is TGCAGCGTGCGGACAGGGAACATCTACGAGCAGTACTTC. Amino acids: CSVRTGNIYEQYF.

The rearrangement links TRBV7-2 to TRBJ2-5, with a weak D call TRBD1 (6 bases). Deletions cut 4 bases from V and 1 base from J, with 16 bases between. CDR1 SGHTA and CDR2 FQGNSA come from the germline V gene. The CDR3 consists of 16 residues. The DNA of the CDR3 is TGTGCCAGCAGCTACAGGGCAGGGGCTATCCAAGAGACCCAGTACTTC. It translates to CASSYRAGAIQETQYF.

This chain links TRBV30 with TRBJ1-2; 8 bases line up with TRBD1. Looked up from germline, CDR1 is GTSNPN and CDR2 is SVGIG (reference sequence). The CDR3 is made up of 14 amino acids. V gave up 1 base and J gave up 5 bases; unmatched junction bases: 6. The CDR3 spells CAWSAGQGGYGYTF. The CDR3 DNA reads TGTGCCTGGAGTGCCGGACAGGGAGGTTATGGCTACACCTTC.

The rearrangement uses TRBV19 and TRBJ2-6, with D uncertain. This CDR3 contains 16 residues. Trimming took 5 bases from V and 0 from J, leaving 11 bases between them. Germline-derived CDR1 and CDR2 are LNHDA and SQIVND (reference sequence). CDR3 bases: TGTGCCAGTAGTGCGCAACTTAGCTCTGGGGCCAACGTCCTGACTTTC. Amino acid sequence: CASSAQLSSGANVLTF.

This clone has a single count. V usage is TRBV5-1 and J usage is TRBJ2-1; 7 positions agree with TRBD2. The germline gives CDR1 SGHRS, CDR2 YFSETQ. The CDR3 totals 15 residues. V shed 4 bases, J shed 0 bases, and the junction held 4 bases outside the gene matches. CDR3 DNA: TGCGCCAGCAGCGTCGGGGGGAGCTCCTACAATGAGCAGTTCTTC. It encodes CASSVGGSSYNEQFF.

J is TRBJ1-1 and V is TRBV4-1; the match to TRBD1 covers 8 bases. This CDR3 has 13 amino acids. V shed 11 bases, J shed 5 bases, and the junction held 10 bases outside the gene matches. Germline V gene lookup returns CDR1 MGHRA and CDR2 YSYEKL. The CDR3 DNA is TGCGCCGTCCGACAGGGGCGGGAGACTGAAGCTTTCTTT. Protein sequence: CAVRQGRETEAFF.

The chain recombines TRBV5-6 with TRBJ2-1; weak D call: TRBD1 (6 bases). Germline loops: CDR1 SGHDT, CDR2 YYEEEE. Trimming took off 4 bases at V and 4 bases at J, with 12 bases between the two ends. The CDR3 is 14 amino acids. CDR3 region: CASSRAGQYNEQFF. DNA for the CDR3: TGTGCCAGCAGCCGTGCCGGACAGTACAATGAGCAGTTCTTC.

The V call is TRBV9, the J call TRBJ1-2; 7 bases map to TRBD1. This CDR3 is built from 13 residues. Germline V CDR1 and CDR2: SGDLS, YYNGEE. Trimming took 4 bases from V and 7 from J; bases not matched to a gene: 7. The CDR3 DNA is TGTGCCAGCAGCCCACCAGGGGGGTTTGGCTACACCTTC. Translating gives CASSPPGGFGYTF.

V usage is TRBV7-3 and J usage is TRBJ2-2; 7 positions agree with TRBD2. Trimming took 4 bases from V and 0 from J; bases not matched to a gene: 5. This CDR3 has 16 residues. Germline V gives CDR1 SGHTA, CDR2 FQGTGA. CDR3 bases: TGTGCCAGCAGCTCCCGGGGAGGGGCGAACACCGGGGAGCTGTTTTTT. Protein sequence: CASSSRGGANTGELFF. Based on the CDR3 plus reference TRBV7-3 and TRBJ2-2, the full variable domain is GAGVSQTPSNKVTEKGKYVELRCDPISGHTALYWYRQSLGQGPEFLIYFQGTGAADDSGLPNDRFFAVRPEGSVSTLKIQRTERGDSAVYLCASSSRGGANTGELFFGEGSRLTVL.

The gene calls are TRBV7-9 and TRBJ2-6, with TRBD2 identical over 7 bases. This CDR3 is built from 17 residues. Germline trimming cut 2 bases from V and 4 bases from J; bases unmatched to any gene: 8. CDR1 and CDR2 (germline): SEHNR, FQNEAQ (reference sequence). In DNA, the CDR3 is TGTGCCAGCAGCTTATGGGGGGGGAAGTCCGGGGCCAACGTCCTGACTTTC. It yields the protein CASSLWGGKSGANVLTF. Full variable domain (rest looked up from reference TRBV7-9 and TRBJ2-6): DTGVSQNPRHKITKRGQNVTFRCDPISEHNRLYWYRQTLGQGPEFLTYFQNEAQLEKSRLLSDRFSAERPKGSFSTLEIQRTEQGDSAMYLCASSLWGGKSGANVLTFGAGSRLTVL.

The chain recombines TRBV29-1 with TRBJ2-3, with 8 bases identical to TRBD1. V was pared by 7 bases and J by 2 bases, with 5 bases of the junction left unmatched. The germline V gene has CDR1 SQVTM and CDR2 ANQGSEA. This CDR3 is built from 13 residues. The CDR3 nucleotides read TGCAGCGCTGACAGGGGAGCCACAGATACGCAGTATTTT. Translation gives CSADRGATDTQYF.

J is TRBJ2-3 and V is TRBV11-3; 10 positions agree with TRBD1. The ends lost 0 bases at V and 4 bases at J; junction bases unmatched: 1. The CDR3 length is 15 residues. The germline gives CDR1 SGHNT, CDR2 YENEEA. The CDR3 DNA sequence: TGTGCCAGCAGCTTAGAGGACAGGGGGGCAGATACGCAGTATTTT. Translation gives CASSLEDRGADTQYF.

The chain joins TRBV11-3 to TRBJ2-3; TRBD1 agrees at 8 bases. Germline V gene sequence: CDR1 SGHNT, CDR2 YENEEA. There are 15 residues in the CDR3. V trimming: 3 bases; J trimming: 5 bases; junction bases outside the gene matches: 7. The CDR3 sequence is CASSFQGAVRDTQYF. CDR3 in DNA: TGTGCCAGCAGCTTTCAGGGGGCAGTTAGAGATACGCAGTATTTT.

CDR3 loop: CASSVGNPVLGMNEQFF. In nucleotides, the CDR3 is TGTGCCAGCAGCGTAGGGAATCCCGTACTAGGTATGAATGAGCAGTTCTTC. J is TRBJ2-1 and V is TRBV9; perhaps TRBD2 as D (5 bases). Germline loops: CDR1 SGDLS, CDR2 YYNGEE. V was cut by 0 bases and J by 7 bases, with 20 bases left in between. The CDR3 is 17 residues long.

This clone was seen more than once but under ten times. DNA for the CDR3: TGTGCCAGCTCACCTTCCGAGTACGAGCAGTACTTC. Protein sequence: CASSPSEYEQYF. The chain combines TRBV6-5 with TRBJ2-7, with D uncertain. V dropped 8 bases and J dropped 4 bases, with 12 bases sitting between them. Germline CDR1 is MNHEY and CDR2 is SVGAGI. This CDR3 spans 12 amino acids.

About this clone itself: One end of the junction does not line up with germline, which may come from a read error. Other nucleotide sequences in the sample specify the same CDR3. The rearrangement joins TRBV5-1 to TRBJ1-6; D remains ambiguous. CDR3 length: 12 residues. Germline V gene data show CDR1 as SGHRS and CDR2 as YFSETQ. CDR3 coding DNA: TGCGCCAGCAGCACTACGAATTCCCCCCTCCACTTT. This translates into CASSTTNSPLHF.

The chain combines TRBV6-5 with TRBJ2-1, with 7 bases aligning to TRBD2. Germline CDR1 is MNHEY and CDR2 is SVGAGI. With 6 bases clipped from V and 4 bases from J, the junction kept 9 bases outside the gene matches. This CDR3 is built from 15 residues. The CDR3 protein is CASRLRGSSYNEQFF. The CDR3 coding sequence is TGTGCCAGCAGACTCCGCGGGAGCTCGTACAATGAGCAGTTCTTC.

This chain joins TRBV5-1 and TRBJ2-4; D might be TRBD2 (7 bases). The CDR3 is made up of 14 amino acids. CDR1 is SGHRS, CDR2 YFSETQ, per germline. V dropped 2 bases and J dropped 7 bases, with 13 bases sitting between them. Written as DNA, the CDR3 is TGCGCCAGCAGCTTAGGGGGGGACGGGAACATTCAGTACTTC. This encodes CASSLGGDGNIQYF.

This chain joins TRBV19 and TRBJ1-1; D call uncertain. The CDR3 is 16 residues long. The V gene lost 0 bases and the J gene lost 1 base, with 12 bases spanning the gap. Germline CDR1 is LNHDA and CDR2 is SQIVND (reference sequence). For the CDR3, the DNA is TGTGCCAGTAGTATAGATCTCGGGGTAGGGAACACTGAAGCTTTCTTT. Protein sequence: CASSIDLGVGNTEAFF.

This clone came up once. V gene TRBV5-4 combines with J gene TRBJ1-2; 9 nucleotides match TRBD1. This CDR3 has 15 amino acids. Trimming at V came to 5 bases and at J to 8 bases, leaving 13 bases not matched to a gene. Germline V gives CDR1 SGHNT, CDR2 YYREEE (reference sequence). The CDR3, as DNA: TGTGCCAGCAGTCCGGGACAGGGTTCGGATCGAGGCTACACCTTC. This encodes CASSPGQGSDRGYTF.

V and J are TRBV9 and TRBJ2-3, with 9 positions matching TRBD2. Germline trimming cut 4 bases from V and 2 bases from J; bases unmatched to any gene: 5. Per germline, CDR1 SGDLS and CDR2 YYNGEE. The CDR3 runs 15 residues. CDR3 in DNA: TGTGCCAGCAGCCCTGGCGGGAGGGTCACAGATACGCAGTATTTT. Protein product: CASSPGGRVTDTQYF.

The chain links TRBV5-6 to TRBJ1-1; 12 bases are a match to TRBD1. Germline trimming cut 0 bases from V and 4 bases from J; bases unmatched to any gene: 10. This CDR3 is built from 18 residues. Germline CDR1 and CDR2: SGHDT and YYEEEE. In nucleotides, the CDR3 is TGTGCCAGCAGCTTGGGCATACCGGGACAGGGGGCGGTCACTGAAGCTTTCTTT. It specifies CASSLGIPGQGAVTEAFF. Variable domain in full (rest from reference TRBV5-6 and TRBJ1-1): DAGVTQSPTHLIKTRGQQVTLRCSPKSGHDTVSWYQQALGQGPQFIFQYYEEEERQRGNFPDRFSGHQFPNYSSELNVNALLLGDSALYLCASSLGIPGQGAVTEAFFGQGTRLTVV.

J is TRBJ2-7 and V is TRBV7-2, with TRBD2 matching over 11 bases. V lost 5 bases to trimming and J lost 5 bases; unmatched junction nucleotides: 11. The CDR3 extends over 16 amino acids. Germline lookup yields CDR1 SGHTA and CDR2 FQGNSA. CDR3 coding DNA: TGTGCCAGCAGCCCTAGCGGGAGGATCCTTACTCACGAGCAGTACTTC. It specifies CASSPSGRILTHEQYF.

The chain has TRBV6-6 and TRBJ2-1; D possibly corresponds to TRBD2 (6 bases). V lost 0 bases to trimming and J lost 8 bases, with 17 bases between them. CDR3 length: 16 residues. Per the germline V gene, CDR1 is MNHNY and CDR2 is SVGAGI (reference sequence). CDR3 protein: CASSYSKDPGVDEQFF. CDR3 nucleotide sequence: TGTGCCAGCAGTTACTCAAAGGACCCGGGAGTCGATGAGCAGTTCTTC.

This clone was observed a single time. This chain uses TRBV21-1 with TRBJ2-7; the table's D call, TRBD1, was not checked against the DNA. TRBV21-1 is flagged as a pseudogene. The CDR3 runs to 16 residues. The DNA of the CDR3 is TGTGCCAGCAGCAAAGGGACAGTTGCTATTCCCTACGAGCAGTACTTC. This sequence encodes CASSKGTVAIPYEQYF.

This chain joins TRBV18 and TRBJ2-7; 13 bases match TRBD2. V lost 2 bases, J lost 3 bases, and 7 bases stayed unmatched. There are 17 residues in the CDR3. Germline lookup yields CDR1 KGHSH and CDR2 LQKENI. In DNA form, the CDR3 reads TGTGCCAGCTCACCAAAACTTAGGACTAGCGGGGGCTACGAGCAGTACTTC. Its translation is CASSPKLRTSGGYEQYF.